This T cell receptor (beta chain) was profiled in a study of T cell responses to AZD1222 COVID-19 vaccine. Concerning this clone: The antigen is undetermined.

The CDR3 runs to 14 residues. Germline V gives CDR1 LGHDT, CDR2 YNNKEL (reference sequence). V lost 3 bases and J 2 bases, leaving 8 bases between the germline ends. The data were produced by immunoSEQ multiplex PCR, yet TCRdb's version contains in-frame clones alone and is incomplete. Of approximately 100,000 clones listed, just under 90% are singletons. Points from the study as a whole: Donors were mostly white British, more females; clonal diversity possibly underestimated. Vaccine-related CD4 TCRs covered spike, predominating at 160-218 and 743-854. The breadth and depth of Spike-specific TCRs increased once two AZD1222 doses had been given. It was only after the peak T cell response that any repertoires were sampled.

J is TRBJ1-3 and V is TRBV3-1 (or the pseudogene TRBV3-2); D unresolved. Sequenced material: peripheral blood, taken on day 0 of AZD1222 vaccination. The receptor was derived from an adult in good health. Here the CDR3 reads CASSQEGTGNTIYF. Written as DNA, the CDR3 is TGTGCCAGCAGCCAGGAAGGGACTGGAAACACCATATATTTT.